The present TCR beta chain was sequenced within a study of cytomegalovirus exposure and HLA in healthy donors. About this clone: Its antigen is as yet unknown. The germline gene is not matched at one end of the junction; a read error may be the cause.

The study's findings and limits: Among TCR beta chains, those listed as cytomegalovirus-associated numbered about 160. In an earlier analysis, about 87% or about 30%: the productive usage of most TCR beta V segments.

CDR1 SEHNR and CDR2 FQNEAQ come from the germline V gene (reference sequence). The CDR3 runs 14 residues. With 60 Vbeta and 13 Jbeta primers, the PCR was carried out. This table comes from immunoSEQ multiplex PCR, and its TCRdb copy is limited to in-frame clones, with some not included. The sample carries 250,000 to 350,000 clones, roughly 90% recorded once. The donors comprised healthy bone marrow donors. The TCR sequence derives from a man aged 35 to 55 in good health and CMV-seropositive. The sample was PBMCs. The rearrangement joins TRBV7-9 to TRBJ1-1, with 11 bases that match TRBD1. The CDR3: CSSSSGQGATEAFF. CDR3 sequence (DNA): TGTTCCAGCAGCTCTGGACAGGGGGCCACTGAAGCTTTCTTT.